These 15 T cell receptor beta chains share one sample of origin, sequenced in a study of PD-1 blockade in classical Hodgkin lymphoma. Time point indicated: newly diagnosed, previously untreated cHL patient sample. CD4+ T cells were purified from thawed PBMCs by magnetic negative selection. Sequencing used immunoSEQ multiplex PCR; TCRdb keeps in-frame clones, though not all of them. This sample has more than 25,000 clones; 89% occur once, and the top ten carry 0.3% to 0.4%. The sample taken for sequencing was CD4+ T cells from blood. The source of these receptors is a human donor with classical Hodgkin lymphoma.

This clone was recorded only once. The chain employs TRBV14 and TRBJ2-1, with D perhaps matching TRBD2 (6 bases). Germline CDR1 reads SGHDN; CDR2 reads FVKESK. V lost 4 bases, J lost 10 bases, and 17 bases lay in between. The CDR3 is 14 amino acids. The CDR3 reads CASSRTGGVREQFF. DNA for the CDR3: TGTGCCAGCAGCCGGACGGGCGGGGTGAGAGAGCAGTTCTTC. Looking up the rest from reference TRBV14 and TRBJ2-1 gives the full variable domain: EAGVTQFPSHSVIEKGQTVTLRCDPISGHDNLYWYRRVMGKEIKFLLHFVKESKQDESGMPNNRFLAERTGGTYSTLKVQPAELEDSGVYFCASSRTGGVREQFFGPGTRLTVL.

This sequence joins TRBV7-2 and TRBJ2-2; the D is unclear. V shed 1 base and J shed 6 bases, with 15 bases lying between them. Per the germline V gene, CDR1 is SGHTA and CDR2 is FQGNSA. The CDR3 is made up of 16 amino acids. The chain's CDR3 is CASSLESLSSSGELFF. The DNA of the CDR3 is TGTGCCAGCAGCTTAGAATCCCTGTCTTCCTCCGGGGAGCTGTTTTTT. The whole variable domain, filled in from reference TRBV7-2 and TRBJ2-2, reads GAGVSQSPSNKVTEKGKDVELRCDPISGHTALYWYRQSLGQGLEFLIYFQGNSAPDKSGLPSDRFSAERTGGSVSTLTIQRTQQEDSAVYLCASSLESLSSSGELFFGEGSRLTVL.

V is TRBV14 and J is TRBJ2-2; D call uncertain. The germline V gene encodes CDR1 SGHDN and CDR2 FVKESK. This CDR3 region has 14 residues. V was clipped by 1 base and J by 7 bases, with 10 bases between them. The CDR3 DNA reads TGTGCCAGCAGCCAAGTAGTAGGGTTCGGGGAGCTGTTTTTT. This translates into CASSQVVGFGELFF.

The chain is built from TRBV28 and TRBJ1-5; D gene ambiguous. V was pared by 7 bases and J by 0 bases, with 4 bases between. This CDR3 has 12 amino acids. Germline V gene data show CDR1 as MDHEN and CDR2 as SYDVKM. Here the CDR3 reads CASTYSNQPQHF. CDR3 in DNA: TGTGCCAGCACATATAGCAATCAGCCCCAGCATTTT. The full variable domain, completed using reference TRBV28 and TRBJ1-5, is DVKVTQSSRYLVKRTGEKVFLECVQDMDHENMFWYRQDPGLGLRLIYFSYDVKMKEKGDIPEGYSVSREKKERFSLILESASTNQTSMYLCASTYSNQPQHFGDGTRLSIL.

Here the CDR3 DNA reads TGCGCCAGCAGCTTGGGAACCCAGGCCCTGAATGAAAAACTGTTTTTT. This encodes CASSLGTQALNEKLFF. The chain links TRBV5-1 to TRBJ1-4; D call uncertain. Germline CDR1 is SGHRS and CDR2 is YFSETQ. The germline V and J ends were trimmed by 0 bases and 5 bases, with 14 bases remaining between them. CDR3 length equals 16 residues.

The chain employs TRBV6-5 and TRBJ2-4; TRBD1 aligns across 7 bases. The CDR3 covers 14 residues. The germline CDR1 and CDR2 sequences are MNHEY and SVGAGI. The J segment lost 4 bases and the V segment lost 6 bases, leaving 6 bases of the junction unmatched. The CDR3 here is CASRRQGDKNIQYF. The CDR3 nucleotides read TGTGCCAGCAGGCGACAGGGAGATAAAAACATTCAGTACTTC.

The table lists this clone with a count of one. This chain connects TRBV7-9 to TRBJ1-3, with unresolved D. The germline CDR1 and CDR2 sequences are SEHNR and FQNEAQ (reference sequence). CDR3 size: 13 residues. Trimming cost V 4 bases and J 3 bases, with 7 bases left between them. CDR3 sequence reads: CASSWTDGNTIYF. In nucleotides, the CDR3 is TGTGCCAGCAGCTGGACCGATGGAAACACCATATATTTT.

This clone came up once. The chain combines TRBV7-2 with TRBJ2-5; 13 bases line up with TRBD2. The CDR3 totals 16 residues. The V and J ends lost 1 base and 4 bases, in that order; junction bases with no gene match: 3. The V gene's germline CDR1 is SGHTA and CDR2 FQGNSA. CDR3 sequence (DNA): TGTGCCAGCAGCTTAGTGGGACTAGCGGGACGAGAGACCCAGTACTTC. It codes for CASSLVGLAGRETQYF.

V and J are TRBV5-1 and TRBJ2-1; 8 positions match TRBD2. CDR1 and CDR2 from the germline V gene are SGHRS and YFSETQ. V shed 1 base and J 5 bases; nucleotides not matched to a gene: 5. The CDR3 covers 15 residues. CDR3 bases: TGCGCCAGCAGCTTGAGCGGGAGCTGGAACAATGAGCAGTTCTTC. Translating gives CASSLSGSWNNEQFF.

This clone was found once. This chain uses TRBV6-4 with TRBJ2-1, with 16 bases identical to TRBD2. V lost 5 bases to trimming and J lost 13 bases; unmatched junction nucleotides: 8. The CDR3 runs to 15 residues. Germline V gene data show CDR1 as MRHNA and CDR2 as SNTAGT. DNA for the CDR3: TGTGCCAGCAGTCCCCTGGGACTAGCGGGAGGGATTCAGTTCTTC. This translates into CASSPLGLAGGIQFF.

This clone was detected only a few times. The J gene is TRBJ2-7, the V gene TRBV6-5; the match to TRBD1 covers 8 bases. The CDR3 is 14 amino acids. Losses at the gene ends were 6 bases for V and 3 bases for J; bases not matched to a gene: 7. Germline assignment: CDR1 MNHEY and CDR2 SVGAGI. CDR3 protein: CASSKDRAVYEQYF. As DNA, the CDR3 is TGTGCCAGCAGCAAGGACAGGGCGGTCTACGAGCAGTACTTC.

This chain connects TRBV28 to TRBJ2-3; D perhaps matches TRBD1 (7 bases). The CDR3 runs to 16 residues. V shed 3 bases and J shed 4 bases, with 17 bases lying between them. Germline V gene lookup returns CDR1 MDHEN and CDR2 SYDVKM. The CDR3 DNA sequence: TGTGCCAGCAGTTTTCTGTGGACAGGAGGGGCAGATACGCAGTATTTT. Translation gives CASSFLWTGGADTQYF.

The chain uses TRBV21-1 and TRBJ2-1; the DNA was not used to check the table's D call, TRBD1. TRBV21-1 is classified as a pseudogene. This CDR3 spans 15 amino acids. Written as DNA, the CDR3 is TGTGCCAGCAAGCCAGGGGGGATCCCCTACAATGAGCAGTTCTTC. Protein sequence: CASKPGGIPYNEQFF.

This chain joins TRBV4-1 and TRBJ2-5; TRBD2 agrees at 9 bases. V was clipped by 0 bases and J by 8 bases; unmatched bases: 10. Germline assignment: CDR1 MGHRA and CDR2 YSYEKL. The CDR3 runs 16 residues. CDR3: CASSQELAGGSGTQYF. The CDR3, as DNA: TGCGCCAGCAGCCAAGAACTAGCGGGCGGCTCGGGAACCCAGTACTTC.

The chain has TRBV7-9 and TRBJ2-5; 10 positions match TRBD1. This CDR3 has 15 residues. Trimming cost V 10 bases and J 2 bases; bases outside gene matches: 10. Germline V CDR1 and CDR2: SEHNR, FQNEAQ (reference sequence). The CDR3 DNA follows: TGTGCCACTACCTCTGGACAGGGGGTGCAAGAGACCCAGTACTTC. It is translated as CATTSGQGVQETQYF.